This TCR beta chain was observed in a study of T cell clones after liver transplantation. The overall study: Samples came pre-transplant, pre-randomization before withdrawal, and post-randomization after withdrawal ended.

Germline trimming cut 1 base from V and 6 bases from J; bases unmatched to any gene: 7. This CDR3 comprises 15 residues. The germline gives CDR1 SGHVS, CDR2 FQNEAQ. Unstimulated PBMCs were sorted into CD3+CD4+ and CD3+CD8+ populations. TCRdb's table, derived via immunoSEQ multiplex PCR, lists solely in-frame clones and lacks some. The sample shows tens of thousands of clones, 70% to 75% of them seen only once. As for this clone: Antigen specificity is unknown.

Study results and limitations: Circulating graft-donor-reactive CD4 TCRbeta sequences fell significantly post-transplant in most of the 8 subjects.

This TCR was recovered from a human patient who received a liver transplant. Some T cells may have originated in the graft donor. The material was CD4+ T cells from blood, obtained at the 22-month timepoint. V is TRBV7-8 and J is TRBJ2-7; the match to TRBD1 covers 9 bases. CDR3 region: CASSLVGTGSIEQYF. The CDR3 DNA is TGTGCCAGCAGCTTAGTCGGGACAGGGTCCATCGAGCAGTACTTC.